This passage covers 23 T cell receptor beta chains from one sample sequenced in a study of T cells in Graves' hyperthyroidism and ophthalmopathy. RNA transcripts gave rise to amplified TCR beta CDR3 regions. The study used the HTBI primer set for a first-round RT-PCR of the TCR CDR3. TCRdb reprocessed the multiplex PCR reads via MiXCR and lists one record per CDR3 protein. The sample has a few hundred thousand distinct CDR3 sequences; around 14% are singletons. Sequenced: blood. The receptors shown here come from a woman younger than 45 with Graves' hyperthyroidism.

This clonotype was picked up many times. V and J are TRBV18 and TRBJ2-7; D may be TRBD2 (6 bases). V lost 0 bases and J 3 bases, leaving 12 bases between the germline ends. The CDR3 loop spans 15 amino acids. The germline V gene has CDR1 KGHSH and CDR2 LQKENI. The CDR3 DNA reads as TGTGCCAGCTCACCACCTTCTCTAGCGAACTACGAGCAGTACTTC. Protein product: CASSPPSLANYEQYF.

In its sample, this clonotype was seen a few times. A read error is likely, as this CDR3 ends without the conserved phenylalanine or tryptophan. V usage is TRBV18 and J usage is TRBJ1-2; 7 bases line up with TRBD1. This CDR3 is 15 amino acids long. CDR1 and CDR2 from the germline V gene are KGHSH and LQKENI. V lost 0 bases to trimming and J lost 0 bases; unmatched junction nucleotides: 1. The CDR3 region is CASSPPGTANYGYTL. CDR3 nucleotide sequence: TGTGCCAGCTCACCACCCGGGACAGCTAACTATGGCTACACCCTC.

This clonotype was counted only a few times. The CDR3 DNA is TGTGCCAGCAGCCAATCAGGGAAAAACATTCAGTACTTC. It codes for CASSQSGKNIQYF. The V and J genes are TRBV3-1 and TRBJ2-4; perhaps TRBD1 as D (5 bases). CDR3 length: 13 amino acids. CDR1 LGHDT and CDR2 YNNKEL come from the germline V gene (reference sequence). Trimming took 2 bases from V and 4 from J, leaving 6 bases between them. The entire variable domain, with the rest obtained from reference TRBV3-1 and TRBJ2-4, is as follows: DTAVSQTPKYLVTQMGNDKSIKCEQNLGHDTMYWYKQDSKKFLKIMFSYNNKELIINETVPNRFSPKSPDKAHLNLHINSLELGDSAVYFCASSQSGKNIQYFGAGTRLSVL.

This clonotype has a handful of counts. J is TRBJ2-7 and V is TRBV10-3; D possibly corresponds to TRBD1 (5 bases). This CDR3 is built from 17 residues. Germline V gene sequence: CDR1 ENHRY, CDR2 SYGVKD. Trimming shortened V by 3 bases and J by 2 bases, and 20 bases separated the two germline ends. CDR3 sequence reads: CAISERPLGRSPYEQYF. CDR3 coding DNA: TGTGCCATCAGTGAAAGACCCTTGGGGCGAAGTCCCTACGAGCAGTACTTC.

This clonotype was seen a few times. The chain recombines TRBV20-1 with TRBJ1-4; D remains unclear. The CDR3 is made up of 14 amino acids. The V gene's germline CDR1 is DFQATT and CDR2 SNEGSKA (reference sequence). The V gene lost 5 bases and the J gene lost 7 bases, with 17 bases spanning the gap. The CDR3 DNA reads TGCAGTGCTTTTAAGACTGGTTCGGGTGAAAAACTGTTTTTT. This encodes CSAFKTGSGEKLFF.

This clonotype was counted at least ten times. The chain carries TRBV7-2 and TRBJ2-3; 10 positions agree with TRBD2. Germline V gene sequence: CDR1 SGHTA, CDR2 FQGNSA. J gave up 5 bases and V 4 bases, and 6 bases lay outside the gene matches. CDR3 length: 15 residues. The CDR3 here is CASSSSGRVIDTQYF. DNA for the CDR3: TGTGCCAGCAGCTCAAGCGGGAGGGTGATAGATACGCAGTATTTT.

The CDR3 region has the DNA TGTGCCAGCAGCCCACATCGGCGCCTTATGGACACCTTC. Translating gives CASSPHRRLMDTF. This chain joins TRBV7-8 and TRBJ1-2; D remains unclear. Germline V lookup: CDR1 SGHVS, CDR2 FQNEAQ. The CDR3 consists of 13 residues. V shed 5 bases and J shed 12 bases, with 19 bases lying between them.

The sample holds a few counts of this clonotype. V gene TRBV18 combines with J gene TRBJ2-7; 10 nucleotides match TRBD2. Trimming at V came to 2 bases and at J to 2 bases, leaving 6 bases not matched to a gene. The germline V gene has CDR1 KGHSH and CDR2 LQKENI. The CDR3 length is 16 residues. The CDR3 DNA follows: TGTGCCAGCTCACCATGGCGACTAGCGGGTACCTACGAGCAGTACTTC. Translation gives CASSPWRLAGTYEQYF.

This clonotype was found a few times. The gene calls are TRBV10-3 and TRBJ2-1, with D possibly matching TRBD1 (6 bases). Germline V CDR1 and CDR2: ENHRY, SYGVKD. The CDR3 runs to 13 residues. The ends were cut back, 3 bases at V and 7 bases at J, with 10 bases in the middle. The CDR3 here is CAISEGQQNEQFF. For the CDR3, the DNA is TGTGCCATCAGTGAAGGACAGCAGAATGAGCAGTTCTTC.

This clonotype was recorded a few times. The chain couples TRBV6-2 or TRBV6-3 to TRBJ2-3; TRBD2 agrees at 10 bases. Germline V gene sequence: CDR1 MNHEY, CDR2 SVGEGT. There are 13 residues in the CDR3. J lost 4 bases, V lost 7 bases, and 2 bases had no gene match. The CDR3 DNA is TGTGCCAGCAAAGCGGGAGGGCCAGATACGCAGTATTTT. This sequence encodes CASKAGGPDTQYF.

This clonotype was observed many times. The CDR3 nucleotides are TGTGCCAGCAGCGGACTAGCGCGGCAGTTCTTC. Encoded protein: CASSGLARQFF. The chain links TRBV2 to TRBJ2-1; TRBD2 agrees at 9 bases. The germline CDR1 and CDR2 sequences are SNHLY and FYNNEI. With V trimmed by 6 bases and J by 12 bases, 3 bases remained unmatched. The CDR3 runs to 11 residues. Based on the CDR3 plus reference TRBV2 and TRBJ2-1, the full variable domain is EPEVTQTPSHQVTQMGQEVILRCVPISNHLYFYWYRQILGQKVEFLVSFYNNEISEKSEIFDDQFSVERPDGSNFTLKIRSTKLEDSAMYFCASSGLARQFFGPGTRLTVL.

The chain joins TRBV7-2 to TRBJ2-2; the D is unclear. Trimming cost V 5 bases and J 2 bases, with 12 bases left between them. Germline CDR1 SGHTA, CDR2 FQGNSA. The CDR3 is 15 amino acids. CDR3: CASSDRAINTGELFF. In nucleotides, the CDR3 is TGTGCCAGCAGCGATAGAGCCATAAACACCGGGGAGCTGTTTTTT.

This clonotype was seen a handful of times. V usage is TRBV6-1 and J usage is TRBJ1-4; D call uncertain. This CDR3 has 13 residues. The germline V and J ends were trimmed by 8 bases and 8 bases, with 15 bases remaining between them. Germline lookup yields CDR1 MNHNS and CDR2 SASEGT. CDR3 sequence (DNA): TGTGCCAGCCTAGCTCTAAAGACGGAAAAACTGTTTTTT. It translates to CASLALKTEKLFF.

This clonotype was detected many times. CDR3 sequence: CASSLRFSVRYEQYF. CDR3 nucleotides: TGTGCCAGCAGCTTACGGTTTAGTGTGCGGTACGAGCAGTACTTC. The chain recombines TRBV7-3 with TRBJ2-7; D is undetermined. Germline assignment: CDR1 SGHTA and CDR2 FQGTGA. The CDR3 consists of 15 residues. Trimming removed 2 bases from V and 4 bases from J, with 15 bases in between.

The gene calls are TRBV5-6 and TRBJ2-7; 7 nucleotides align to TRBD2. The CDR3 loop spans 16 amino acids. J lost 3 bases, V lost 3 bases, and 12 bases had no gene match. CDR1 SGHDT and CDR2 YYEEEE come from the germline V gene. CDR3 DNA: TGTGCCAGCAGCTATGTGTACGTAGGGGAGGGCTACGAGCAGTACTTC. Translating it yields CASSYVYVGEGYEQYF. The complete variable domain, with remaining parts taken from reference TRBV5-6 and TRBJ2-7, reads DAGVTQSPTHLIKTRGQQVTLRCSPKSGHDTVSWYQQALGQGPQFIFQYYEEEERQRGNFPDRFSGHQFPNYSSELNVNALLLGDSALYLCASSYVYVGEGYEQYFGPGTRLTVT.

Only a few counts were recorded for this clonotype. This chain connects TRBV12-3 or TRBV12-4 to TRBJ2-2; D unclear. Trimming cost V 6 bases and J 4 bases, with 9 bases left between them. The CDR3 consists of 13 residues. The CDR3 sequence: CASSHGFTGELFF. CDR3 DNA sequence: TGTGCCAGCAGCCATGGTTTCACCGGGGAGCTGTTTTTT.

The rearrangement uses TRBV7-2 and TRBJ2-7; 9 positions match TRBD2. The CDR3 is 15 amino acids. Germline CDR1 SGHTA, CDR2 FQGNSA. V was pared by 1 base and J by 6 bases, with 7 bases of the junction left unmatched. The CDR3, as DNA: TGTGCCAGCAGCTTAGTGCTAGCGGGAACGGTCGAGCAGTACTTC. Amino acid sequence: CASSLVLAGTVEQYF.

This clonotype came up a few times. The rearrangement links TRBV7-8 to TRBJ2-7; a weak D match, TRBD1 (5 bases). Germline V gives CDR1 SGHVS, CDR2 FQNEAQ. CDR3 length: 12 residues. Trimming cost V 5 bases and J 6 bases, with 11 bases left between them. CDR3 in amino acids: CASSHSGAEQYF. The CDR3 coding sequence is TGTGCCAGCAGCCACTCTGGGGCCGAGCAGTACTTC.

This clonotype was seen only a few times. The rearrangement joins TRBV20-1 to TRBJ1-6; D not certain. Germline CDR1 reads DFQATT; CDR2 reads SNEGSKA (reference sequence). The V end lost 2 bases, the J end lost 7 bases, and 15 bases lay between the germline ends. The CDR3 is 15 amino acids. The DNA of the CDR3 is TGCAGTGCTAGACCACTAACTGCAAGGAATTCACCCCTCCACTTT. Translation gives CSARPLTARNSPLHF.

This clonotype was found many times. The genes are TRBV11-2 and TRBJ2-1, with TRBD2 as a possible D gene (5 bases). Trimming left V 1 base short and J 6 bases short, with 13 bases between. CDR1 is SGHAT and CDR2 is FQNNGV in the germline V gene. The CDR3 is made up of 15 amino acids. The CDR3 bases are TGTGCCAGCAGCTTAGCGGGGAACACGCCCAATGAGCAGTTCTTC. It codes for CASSLAGNTPNEQFF.

The chain has TRBV5-1 and TRBJ2-1; 8 bases map to TRBD2. CDR1 is SGHRS and CDR2 is YFSETQ in the germline V gene. This CDR3 comprises 16 residues. With 1 base clipped from V and 5 bases from J, the junction kept 8 bases outside the gene matches. The CDR3 nucleotides read TGCGCCAGCAGCTTGTGGTCGGGAGGGCCGGACAATGAGCAGTTCTTC. Translation gives CASSLWSGGPDNEQFF.

This clonotype showed up many times. The chain recombines TRBV28 with TRBJ1-5, with 8 bases fitting TRBD1. The V gene's germline CDR1 is MDHEN and CDR2 SYDVKM. This CDR3 is 15 amino acids long. Germline trimming cut 5 bases from V and 6 bases from J; bases unmatched to any gene: 9. The CDR3 here is CASSPGTGGVQPQHF. CDR3 coding DNA: TGTGCCAGCAGTCCAGGGACAGGTGGGGTTCAGCCCCAGCATTTT.

V is TRBV27 and J is TRBJ2-3; 8 positions match TRBD2. CDR3 length: 15 residues. Germline trimming cut 3 bases from V and 5 bases from J; bases unmatched to any gene: 7. The germline V gene has CDR1 MNHEY and CDR2 SMNVEV (reference sequence). CDR3 residues: CASSFLAGKQDTQYF. The CDR3 DNA follows: TGTGCCAGCAGTTTCTTAGCGGGGAAGCAAGATACGCAGTATTTT.